The T cell receptor beta chain described here comes from a study of CD8 T cells in ankylosing spondylitis (dated by TCRdb to about 2017). With regard to the full study: The study profiled T cell receptor beta repertoires in healthy donors and ankylosing spondylitis patients to find disease-linked TCR variants. The full study cohort comprised about 23 ankylosing spondylitis patients and roughly 110 healthy donors. Peripheral blood was sampled, and synovial fluid was additionally collected from ankylosing spondylitis patients.

The germline V gene provides CDR1 ENHRY and CDR2 SYGVKD. V is reduced by 4 bases and J by 6 bases, leaving a spacing of 15 bases between them. Including cysteine and phenylalanine, the CDR3 has 14 amino acids. The DNA shown is the 42-base CDR3, in frame from base 1. The research as a whole found: Some of the motif variants had been reported before in the synovial fluid and blood of reactive arthritis patients, a finding that suggests common disease-initiation mechanisms. The disease-linked clones were reported as significantly enriched in matched synovial fluid samples from ankylosing spondylitis patients. In peripheral blood, the disease-linked clones were found at relatively low frequencies and had a CD8+ phenotype. A TCR beta motif made up of under ten highly homologous amino acid variants appeared to be characteristic of blood from ankylosing spondylitis patients.

The data were produced on an Illumina HiSeq 2500. Quantitative 5'-RACE with molecular barcodes was used to prepare TCR beta libraries. On the authors' methods: A new computational method based on a probabilistic model of VDJ rearrangement was used to identify disease-linked TCR variants. TCRdb applied fastp at Q25 and MiXCR to the public reads, then kept only in-frame beta chains. For every CDR3 protein sequence, its rows merge into one entry that carries the most common genes and DNA. It is TCRdb's table, rather than the study itself, that gives the V and J calls and clone size. This sample lists about 150,000 distinct CDR3 sequences; 25% to 35% were detected once. Clones ranked in the top ten supply around 6.2% of the sample. As for this clonotype: Its antigen remains undetermined. No much larger clone is present one base from it, and per-base qualities are unavailable.

Synovial fluid samples were matched to blood samples from the same ankylosing spondylitis patients. The chain is encoded by TRBV10-3 joined to TRBJ1-2; a tentative D match to TRBD1 spans 5 bases. This TCR was recovered from a male donor with ankylosing spondylitis. Sequenced: synovial fluid, either unsorted or a sorted T cell fraction (not recorded which). The DNA sequence is TGTGCCATCAGTGCAGCGATGGGAGGGGATGGCTACACCTTC. Its protein product is CAISAAMGGDGYTF.